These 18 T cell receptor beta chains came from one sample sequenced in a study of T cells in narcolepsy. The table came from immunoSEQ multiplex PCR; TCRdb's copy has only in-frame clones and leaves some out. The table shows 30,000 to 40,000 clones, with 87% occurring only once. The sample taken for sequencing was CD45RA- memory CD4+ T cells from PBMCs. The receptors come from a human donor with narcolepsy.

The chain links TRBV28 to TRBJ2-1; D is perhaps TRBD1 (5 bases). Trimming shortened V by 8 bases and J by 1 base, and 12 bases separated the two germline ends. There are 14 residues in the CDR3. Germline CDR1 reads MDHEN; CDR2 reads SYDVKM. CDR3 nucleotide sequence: TGTGCCAGCGATGATAGGGGTTCCTACAATGAGCAGTTCTTC. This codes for CASDDRGSYNEQFF.

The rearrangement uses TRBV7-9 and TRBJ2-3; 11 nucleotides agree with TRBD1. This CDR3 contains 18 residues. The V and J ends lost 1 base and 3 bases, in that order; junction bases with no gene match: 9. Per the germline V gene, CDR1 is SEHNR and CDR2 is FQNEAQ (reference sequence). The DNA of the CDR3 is TGTGCCAGCAGCTTAGGGGACTGGACAGGGGGCAGTACAGATACGCAGTATTTT. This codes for CASSLGDWTGGSTDTQYF.

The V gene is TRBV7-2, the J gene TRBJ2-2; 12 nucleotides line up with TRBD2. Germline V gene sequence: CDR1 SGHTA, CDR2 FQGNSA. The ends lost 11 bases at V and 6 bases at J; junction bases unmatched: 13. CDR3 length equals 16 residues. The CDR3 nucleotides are TGTGCCCCCCCCCGCGGGACTAGCGGGCGATCCGGGGAGCTGTTTTTT. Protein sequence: CAPPRGTSGRSGELFF.

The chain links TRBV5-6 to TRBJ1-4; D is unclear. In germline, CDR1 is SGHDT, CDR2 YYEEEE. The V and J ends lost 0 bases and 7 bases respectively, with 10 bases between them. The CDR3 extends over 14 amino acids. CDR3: CASSLGRVGEKLFF. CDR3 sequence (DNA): TGTGCCAGCAGCTTGGGTCGGGTGGGTGAAAAACTGTTTTTT.

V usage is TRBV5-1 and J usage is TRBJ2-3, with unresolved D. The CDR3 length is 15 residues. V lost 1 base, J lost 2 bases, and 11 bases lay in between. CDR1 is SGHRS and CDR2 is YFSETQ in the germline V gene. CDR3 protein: CASSLSYKSTDTQYF. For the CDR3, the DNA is TGCGCCAGCAGCTTGAGTTACAAATCCACAGATACGCAGTATTTT.

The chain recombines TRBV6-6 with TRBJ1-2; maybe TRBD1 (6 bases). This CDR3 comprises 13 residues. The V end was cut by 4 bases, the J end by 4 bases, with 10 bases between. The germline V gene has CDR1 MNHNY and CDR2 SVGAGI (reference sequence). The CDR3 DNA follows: TGTGCCAGCAGTTTCGACAGGACCTATGGCTACACCTTC. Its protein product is CASSFDRTYGYTF.

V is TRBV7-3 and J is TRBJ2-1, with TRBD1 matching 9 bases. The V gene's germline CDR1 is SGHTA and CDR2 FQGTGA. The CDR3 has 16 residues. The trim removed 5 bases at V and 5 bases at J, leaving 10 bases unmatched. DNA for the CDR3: TGTGCCAGCAGCCCGTCCGGGACAGGGCCAGACAATGAGCAGTTCTTC. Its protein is CASSPSGTGPDNEQFF.

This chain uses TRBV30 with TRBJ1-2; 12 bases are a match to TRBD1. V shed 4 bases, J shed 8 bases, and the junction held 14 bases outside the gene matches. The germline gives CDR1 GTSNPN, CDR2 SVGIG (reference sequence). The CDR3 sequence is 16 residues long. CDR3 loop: CAWTPIVGTGGAGYTF. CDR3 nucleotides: TGTGCCTGGACCCCCATAGTCGGGACAGGGGGCGCGGGCTACACCTTC.

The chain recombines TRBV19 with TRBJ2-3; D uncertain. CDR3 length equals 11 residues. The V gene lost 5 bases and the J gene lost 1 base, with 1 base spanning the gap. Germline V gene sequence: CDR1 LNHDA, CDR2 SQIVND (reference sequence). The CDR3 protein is CASSRTDTQYF. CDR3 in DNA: TGTGCCAGTAGTCGCACAGATACGCAGTATTTT.

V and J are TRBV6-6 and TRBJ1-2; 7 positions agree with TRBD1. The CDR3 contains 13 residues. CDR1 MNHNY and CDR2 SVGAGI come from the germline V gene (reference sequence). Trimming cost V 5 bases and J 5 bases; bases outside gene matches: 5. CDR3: CASSTRDSYGYTF. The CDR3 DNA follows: TGTGCCAGCAGTACACGGGACAGTTATGGCTACACCTTC.

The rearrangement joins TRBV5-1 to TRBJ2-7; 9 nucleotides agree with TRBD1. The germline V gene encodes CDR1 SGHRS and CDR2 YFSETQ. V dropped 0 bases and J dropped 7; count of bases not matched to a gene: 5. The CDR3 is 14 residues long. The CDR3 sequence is CASSLAMTGGEQYF. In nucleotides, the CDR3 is TGCGCCAGCAGCTTGGCGATGACAGGGGGAGAGCAGTACTTC.

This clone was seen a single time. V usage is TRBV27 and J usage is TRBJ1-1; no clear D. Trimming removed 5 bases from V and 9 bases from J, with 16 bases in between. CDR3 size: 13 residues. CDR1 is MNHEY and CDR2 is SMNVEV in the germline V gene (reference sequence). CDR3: CASSATWDLKAFF. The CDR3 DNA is TGTGCCAGCAGTGCCACATGGGATTTGAAAGCTTTCTTT.

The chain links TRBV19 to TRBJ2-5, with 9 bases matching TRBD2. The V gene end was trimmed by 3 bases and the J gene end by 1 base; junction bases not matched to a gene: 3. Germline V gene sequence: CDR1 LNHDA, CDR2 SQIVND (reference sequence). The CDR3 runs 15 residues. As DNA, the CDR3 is TGTGCCAGTAGTATGAGCGGGGGGCCCCAAGAGACCCAGTACTTC. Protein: CASSMSGGPQETQYF.

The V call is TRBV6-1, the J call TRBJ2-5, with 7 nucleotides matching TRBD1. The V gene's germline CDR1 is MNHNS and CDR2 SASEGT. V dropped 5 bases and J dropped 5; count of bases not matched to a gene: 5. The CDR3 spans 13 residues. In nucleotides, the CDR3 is TGTGCCAGCAGTCGACAGGGCCGGGAGACCCAGTACTTC. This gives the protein CASSRQGRETQYF.

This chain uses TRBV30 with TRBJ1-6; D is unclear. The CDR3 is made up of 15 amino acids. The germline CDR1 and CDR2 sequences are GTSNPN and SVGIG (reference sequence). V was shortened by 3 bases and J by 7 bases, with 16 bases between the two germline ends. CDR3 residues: CAWRGPVWENSPLHF. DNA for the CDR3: TGTGCCTGGAGGGGCCCCGTTTGGGAAAATTCACCCCTCCACTTT.

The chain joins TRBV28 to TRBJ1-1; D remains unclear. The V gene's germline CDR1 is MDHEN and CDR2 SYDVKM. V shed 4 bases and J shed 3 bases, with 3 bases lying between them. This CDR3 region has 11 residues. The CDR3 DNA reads TGTGCCAGCAGTTGGGACACTGAAGCTTTCTTT. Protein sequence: CASSWDTEAFF.

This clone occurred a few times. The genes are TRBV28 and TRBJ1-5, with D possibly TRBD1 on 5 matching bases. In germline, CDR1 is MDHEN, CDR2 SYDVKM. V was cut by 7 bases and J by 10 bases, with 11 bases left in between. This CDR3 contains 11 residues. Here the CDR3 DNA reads TGTGCCAGCAAAGTGAGGGGCCCCCAGCATTTT. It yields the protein CASKVRGPQHF.

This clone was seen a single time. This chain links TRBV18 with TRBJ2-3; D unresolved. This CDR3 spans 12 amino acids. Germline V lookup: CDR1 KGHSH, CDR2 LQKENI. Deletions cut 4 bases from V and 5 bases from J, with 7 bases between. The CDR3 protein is CASSLSGDTQYF. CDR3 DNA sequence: TGTGCCAGCTCACTCTCAGGAGATACGCAGTATTTT. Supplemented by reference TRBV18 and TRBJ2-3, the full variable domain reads NAGVMQNPRHLVRRRGQEARLRCSPMKGHSHVYWYRQLPEEGLKFMVYLQKENIIDESGMPKERFSAEFPKEGPSILRIQQVVRGDSAAYFCASSLSGDTQYFGPGTRLTVL.